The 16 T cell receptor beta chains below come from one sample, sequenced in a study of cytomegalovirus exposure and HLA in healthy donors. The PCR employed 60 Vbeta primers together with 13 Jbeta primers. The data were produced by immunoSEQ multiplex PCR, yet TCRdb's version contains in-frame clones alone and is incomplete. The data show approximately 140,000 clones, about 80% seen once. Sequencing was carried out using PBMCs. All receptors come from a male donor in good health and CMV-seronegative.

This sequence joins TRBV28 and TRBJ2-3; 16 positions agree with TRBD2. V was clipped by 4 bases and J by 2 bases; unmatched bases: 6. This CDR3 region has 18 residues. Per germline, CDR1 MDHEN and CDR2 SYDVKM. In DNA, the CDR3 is TGTGCCAGCAGTTCACCGGGACTAGCGGGGGGGTCCACAGATACGCAGTATTTT. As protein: CASSSPGLAGGSTDTQYF.

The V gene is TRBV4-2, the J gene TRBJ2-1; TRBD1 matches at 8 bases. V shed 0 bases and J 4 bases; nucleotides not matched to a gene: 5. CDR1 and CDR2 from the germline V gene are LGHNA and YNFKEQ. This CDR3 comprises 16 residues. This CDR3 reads CASSQEGDRPYNEQFF. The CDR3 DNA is TGTGCCAGCAGCCAAGAGGGGGACAGGCCTTACAATGAGCAGTTCTTC.

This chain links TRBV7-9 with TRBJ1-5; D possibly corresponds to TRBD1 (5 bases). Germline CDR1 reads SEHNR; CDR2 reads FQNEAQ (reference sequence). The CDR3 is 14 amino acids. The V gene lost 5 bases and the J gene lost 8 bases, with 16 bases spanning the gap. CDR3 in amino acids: CASSPTGLIEPQHF. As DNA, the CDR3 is TGTGCCAGCAGCCCTACAGGCCTAATCGAGCCCCAGCATTTT.

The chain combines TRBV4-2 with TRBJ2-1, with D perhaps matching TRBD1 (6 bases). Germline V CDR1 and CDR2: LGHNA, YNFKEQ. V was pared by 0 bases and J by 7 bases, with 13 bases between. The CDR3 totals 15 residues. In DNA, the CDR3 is TGTGCCAGCAGCCAAGATTGGGAGAGGGGGAATGAGCAGTTCTTC. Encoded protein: CASSQDWERGNEQFF.

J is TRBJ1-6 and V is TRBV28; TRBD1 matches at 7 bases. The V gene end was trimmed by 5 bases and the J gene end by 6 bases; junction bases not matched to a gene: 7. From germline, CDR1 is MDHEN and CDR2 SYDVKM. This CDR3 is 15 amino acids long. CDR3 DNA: TGTGCCAGCAGTCCTCGACAGGGAGTTAATTCACCCCTCCACTTT. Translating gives CASSPRQGVNSPLHF.

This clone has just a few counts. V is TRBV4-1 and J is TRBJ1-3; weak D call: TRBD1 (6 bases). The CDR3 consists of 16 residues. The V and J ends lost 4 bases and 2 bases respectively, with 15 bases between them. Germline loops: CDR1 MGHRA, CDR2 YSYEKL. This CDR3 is CASSREGHVAGNTIYF. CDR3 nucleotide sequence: TGCGCCAGCAGCCGAGAGGGACATGTAGCTGGAAACACCATATATTTT.

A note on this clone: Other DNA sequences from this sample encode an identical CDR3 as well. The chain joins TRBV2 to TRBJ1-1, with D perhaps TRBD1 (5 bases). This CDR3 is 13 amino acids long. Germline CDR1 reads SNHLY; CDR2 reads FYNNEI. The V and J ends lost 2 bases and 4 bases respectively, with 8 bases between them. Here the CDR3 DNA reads TGTGCCAGCAGTGAACAGGGAGGCACTGAAGCTTTCTTT. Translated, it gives CASSEQGGTEAFF.

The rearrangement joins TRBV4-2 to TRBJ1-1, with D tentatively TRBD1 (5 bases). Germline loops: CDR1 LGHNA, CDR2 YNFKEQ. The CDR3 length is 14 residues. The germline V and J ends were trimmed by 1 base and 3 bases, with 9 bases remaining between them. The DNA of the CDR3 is TGTGCCAGCAGCCAAGGCAGGGCGGACACTGAAGCTTTCTTT. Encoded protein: CASSQGRADTEAFF.

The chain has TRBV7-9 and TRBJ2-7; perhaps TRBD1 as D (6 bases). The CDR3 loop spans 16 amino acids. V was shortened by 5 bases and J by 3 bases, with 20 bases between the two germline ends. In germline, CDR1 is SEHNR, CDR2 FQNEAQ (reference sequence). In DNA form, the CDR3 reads TGTGCCAGCAGCACCCACGACAGGCCCCCCCTCTACGAGCAGTACTTC. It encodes CASSTHDRPPLYEQYF.

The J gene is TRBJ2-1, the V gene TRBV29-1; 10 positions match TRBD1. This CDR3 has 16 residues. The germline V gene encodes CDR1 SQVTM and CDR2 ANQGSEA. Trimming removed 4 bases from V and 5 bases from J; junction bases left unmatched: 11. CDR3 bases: TGCAGCGTTGTACCAACGGACAGGGGGTTCGACAATGAGCAGTTCTTC. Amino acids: CSVVPTDRGFDNEQFF.

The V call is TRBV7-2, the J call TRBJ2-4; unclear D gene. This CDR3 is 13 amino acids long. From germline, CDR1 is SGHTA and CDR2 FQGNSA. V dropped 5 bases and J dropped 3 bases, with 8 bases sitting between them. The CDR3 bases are TGTGCCAGCAGCCCCCGAGGCAAAAACATTCAGTACTTC. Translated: CASSPRGKNIQYF. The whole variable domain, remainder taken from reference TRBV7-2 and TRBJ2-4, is GAGVSQSPSNKVTEKGKDVELRCDPISGHTALYWYRQSLGQGLEFLIYFQGNSAPDKSGLPSDRFSAERTGGSVSTLTIQRTQQEDSAVYLCASSPRGKNIQYFGAGTRLSVL.

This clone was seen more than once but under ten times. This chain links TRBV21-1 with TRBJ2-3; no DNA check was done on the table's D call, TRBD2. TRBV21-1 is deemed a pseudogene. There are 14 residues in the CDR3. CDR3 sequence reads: CASSTPIPLDTQYF. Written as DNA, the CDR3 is TGTGCCAGCAGCACGCCTATCCCCCTAGATACGCAGTATTTT.

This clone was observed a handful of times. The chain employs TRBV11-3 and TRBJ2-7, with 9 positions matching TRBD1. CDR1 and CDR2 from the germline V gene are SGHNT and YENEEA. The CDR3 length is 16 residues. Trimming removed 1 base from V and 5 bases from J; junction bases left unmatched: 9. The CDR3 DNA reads TGTGCCAGCAGCTTAGGAAGTGGGACAGGGTCAAACGAGCAGTACTTC. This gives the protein CASSLGSGTGSNEQYF.

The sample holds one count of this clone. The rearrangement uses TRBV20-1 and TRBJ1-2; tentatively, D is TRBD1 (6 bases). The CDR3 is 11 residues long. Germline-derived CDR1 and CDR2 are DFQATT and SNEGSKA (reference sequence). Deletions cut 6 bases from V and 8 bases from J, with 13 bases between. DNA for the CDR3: TGCAGTGCAGGAAAGGGGGAAGGCTACACCTTC. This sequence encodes CSAGKGEGYTF.

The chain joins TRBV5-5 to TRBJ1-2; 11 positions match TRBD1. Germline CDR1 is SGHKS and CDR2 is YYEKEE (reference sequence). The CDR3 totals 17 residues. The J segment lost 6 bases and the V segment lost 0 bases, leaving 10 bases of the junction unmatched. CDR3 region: CASSLEPPGQGVHGYTF. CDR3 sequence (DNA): TGTGCCAGCAGCTTGGAGCCTCCGGGACAGGGGGTACATGGCTACACCTTC.

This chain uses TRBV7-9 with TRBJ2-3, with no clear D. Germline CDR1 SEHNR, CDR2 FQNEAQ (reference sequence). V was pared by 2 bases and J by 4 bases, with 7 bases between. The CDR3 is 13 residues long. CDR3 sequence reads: CASSLNQADTQYF. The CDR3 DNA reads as TGTGCCAGCAGCTTAAACCAGGCAGATACGCAGTATTTT. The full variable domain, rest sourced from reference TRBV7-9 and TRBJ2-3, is DTGVSQNPRHKITKRGQNVTFRCDPISEHNRLYWYRQTLGQGPEFLTYFQNEAQLEKSRLLSDRFSAERPKGSFSTLEIQRTEQGDSAMYLCASSLNQADTQYFGPGTRLTVL.